This T cell receptor (beta chain) stems from a study of blood T cell repertoires in COVID-19. CDR1 and CDR2 (germline): MNHNY, SVGAGI (reference sequence). This CDR3 has 12 residues. V was trimmed by 4 bases and J by 9 bases, leaving 10 bases between them. TCRdb's copy holds only in-frame clones and misses some; the assay was immunoSEQ multiplex PCR. The sample holds some 150,000 clones, approximately 80% seen once. The J gene is TRBJ1-5, the V gene TRBV6-6; D not resolved. The specimen sequenced was peripheral blood. The clonotype comes from a woman aged 45-65 years with acute or convalescent COVID-19. Written as DNA, the CDR3 is TGTGCCAGCAGTTTAGCCGACCGGCCCCAGCATTTT. This encodes CASSLADRPQHF.